This T cell receptor beta chain was observed in a study of cytomegalovirus exposure and HLA in healthy donors. Trimming removed 2 bases from V and 6 bases from J; junction bases left unmatched: 6. The length of the CDR3 is 14 residues. Germline CDR1 reads SGHDT; CDR2 reads YYEEEE. Overall study findings and caveats: Cytomegalovirus association was listed for approximately 160 TCR beta chains. Analysis performed later showed TCR beta chains linked to HLA being more clonally expanded than equally common others.

Both 60 Vbeta primers and 13 Jbeta primers went into the PCR. Profiling relied on immunoSEQ multiplex PCR, and the TCRdb table lists in-frame clones only, not all of them. Among about 82,000 clones listed, roughly 72% were seen once. This clone came up a few times. Its antigen is as yet unknown. Sequencing was carried out using PBMCs. The TCR originated in a man aged 25-45 years in good health and CMV-seropositive. The V and J genes are TRBV5-6 and TRBJ2-7; TRBD1 matches at 9 bases. DNA of the CDR3: TGTGCCAGCAGCTTCCCGGGACAGGGAGGCGAGCAGTACTTC. Translating gives CASSFPGQGGEQYF. Combining the CDR3 with reference TRBV5-6 and TRBJ2-7 gives the whole variable domain DAGVTQSPTHLIKTRGQQVTLRCSPKSGHDTVSWYQQALGQGPQFIFQYYEEEERQRGNFPDRFSGHQFPNYSSELNVNALLLGDSALYLCASSFPGQGGEQYFGPGTRLTVT.